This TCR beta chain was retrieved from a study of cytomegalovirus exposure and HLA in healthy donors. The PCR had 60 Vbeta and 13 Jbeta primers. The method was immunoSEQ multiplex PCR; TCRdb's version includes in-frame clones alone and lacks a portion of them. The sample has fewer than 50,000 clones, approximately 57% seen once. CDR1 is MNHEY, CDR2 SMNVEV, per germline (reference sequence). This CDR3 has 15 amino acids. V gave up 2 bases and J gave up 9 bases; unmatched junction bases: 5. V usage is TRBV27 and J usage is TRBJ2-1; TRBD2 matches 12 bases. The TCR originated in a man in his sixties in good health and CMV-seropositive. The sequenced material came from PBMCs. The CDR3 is CASSLLAGGHGEQFF. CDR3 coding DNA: TGTGCCAGCAGTTTACTAGCGGGAGGGCACGGTGAGCAGTTCTTC.